The 31 T cell receptor beta chains below all came from one sample that was sequenced in a study of blood T cell repertoires in COVID-19. The repertoire was sequenced with immunoSEQ multiplex PCR; TCRdb's copy has only in-frame clones and lacks some. Among over 150,000 clones listed, 65% to 85% were seen once. The sequencing sample was made of peripheral blood. These receptors originate from an older woman with acute or convalescent COVID-19.

This clone was picked up one time. CDR3 loop: CASSSTGRQYF. DNA of the CDR3: TGTGCCAGCAGCTCAACGGGTAGACAGTACTTC. The V gene is TRBV5-5, the J gene TRBJ2-7, with D hard to call. The germline V and J ends were trimmed by 3 bases and 10 bases, with 11 bases remaining between them. Germline CDR1 and CDR2: SGHKS and YYEKEE (reference sequence). This CDR3 is 11 amino acids long.

The rearrangement joins TRBV5-1 to TRBJ2-2, with 10 bases identical to TRBD2. CDR3 length equals 15 residues. V shed 0 bases, J shed 6 bases, and the junction held 2 bases outside the gene matches. Looked up from germline, CDR1 is SGHRS and CDR2 is YFSETQ. The CDR3 protein is CASSLDSGGPGELFF. CDR3 DNA sequence: TGCGCCAGCAGCTTGGATAGCGGGGGGCCCGGGGAGCTGTTTTTT.

The gene calls are TRBV5-4 and TRBJ2-6, with TRBD2 as a possible D gene (6 bases). V lost 4 bases and J 2 bases, leaving 16 bases between the germline ends. This CDR3 comprises 17 residues. The germline V gene has CDR1 SGHNT and CDR2 YYREEE (reference sequence). The chain's CDR3 is CASSQGGAAPGANVLTF. The CDR3 region has the DNA TGTGCCAGCAGCCAGGGCGGGGCGGCGCCTGGGGCCAACGTCCTGACTTTC.

CDR3 loop: CASSFSGWANTEAFF. DNA for the CDR3: TGTGCCAGCAGCTTCAGCGGATGGGCGAACACTGAAGCTTTCTTT. The chain has TRBV7-2 and TRBJ1-1, with unresolved D. Trimming took 3 bases from V and 1 from J, leaving 12 bases between them. CDR1 is SGHTA and CDR2 is FQGNSA in the germline V gene. The CDR3 length is 15 residues.

The chain has TRBV11-2 and TRBJ1-6; D may be TRBD1 (6 bases). Looked up from germline, CDR1 is SGHAT and CDR2 is FQNNGV. The CDR3 consists of 16 residues. Trimming stripped 0 bases from V and 9 bases from J, with 15 bases between. CDR3 loop: CASSLDGRGGSSPLHF. The CDR3 nucleotides are TGTGCCAGCAGCTTAGATGGCAGGGGTGGAAGTTCACCCCTCCACTTT. The entire variable domain, with the rest obtained from reference TRBV11-2 and TRBJ1-6, is as follows: EAGVAQSPRYKIIEKRQSVAFWCNPISGHATLYWYQQILGQGPKLLIQFQNNGVVDDSQLPKDRFSAERLKGVDSTLKIQPAKLEDSAVYLCASSLDGRGGSSPLHFGNGTRLTVT.

The chain links TRBV9 to TRBJ1-4; 7 bases agree with TRBD1. Germline-derived CDR1 and CDR2 are SGDLS and YYNGEE. CDR3 size: 15 residues. Germline trimming cut 1 base from V and 8 bases from J; bases unmatched to any gene: 8. The CDR3 region is CASSVSLTGSEKLFF. The CDR3 region has the DNA TGTGCCAGCAGCGTATCCTTGACAGGGTCAGAAAAACTGTTTTTT. The whole variable domain, remainder taken from reference TRBV9 and TRBJ1-4, is DSGVTQTPKHLITATGQRVTLRCSPRSGDLSVYWYQQSLDQGLQFLIQYYNGEERAKGNILERFSAQQFPDLHSELNLSSLELGDSALYFCASSVSLTGSEKLFFGSGTQLSVL.

This clone was counted a few times. The rearrangement links TRBV6-1 to TRBJ1-2; D perhaps matches TRBD1 (6 bases). The germline V gene has CDR1 MNHNS and CDR2 SASEGT. This CDR3 contains 13 residues. Trimming cost V 3 bases and J 4 bases, with 9 bases left between them. The CDR3 DNA sequence: TGTGCCAGCAGTGACAACAGGGCCTATGGCTACACCTTC. It yields the protein CASSDNRAYGYTF.

The chain joins TRBV19 to TRBJ1-1; D may be TRBD1 (6 bases). Germline CDR1 is LNHDA and CDR2 is SQIVND (reference sequence). This CDR3 spans 15 amino acids. V was pared by 2 bases and J by 4 bases, with 14 bases between. The CDR3 DNA follows: TGTGCCAGTAGTATAAGTCCAGGGGTCGGCACTGAAGCTTTCTTT. Protein product: CASSISPGVGTEAFF. Combining the CDR3 with reference TRBV19 and TRBJ1-1 gives the whole variable domain DGGITQSPKYLFRKEGQNVTLSCEQNLNHDAMYWYRQDPGQGLRLIYYSQIVNDFQKGDIAEGYSVSREKKESFPLTVTSAQKNPTAFYLCASSISPGVGTEAFFGQGTRLTVV.

The chain combines TRBV29-1 with TRBJ2-3; D might be TRBD1 (6 bases). Germline V gives CDR1 SQVTM, CDR2 ANQGSEA. The V end was cut by 2 bases, the J end by 1 base, with 10 bases between. The CDR3 has 14 amino acids. The CDR3 spells CSVESGVRTDTQYF. CDR3 coding DNA: TGCAGCGTTGAATCAGGGGTCCGCACAGATACGCAGTATTTT.

This clone was found once. This chain links TRBV5-4 with TRBJ1-2, with TRBD1 matching over 8 bases. Germline values: CDR1 SGHNT, CDR2 YYREEE (reference sequence). The CDR3 totals 15 residues. The ends lost 4 bases at V and 8 bases at J; junction bases unmatched: 13. The CDR3 DNA is TGTGCCAGCAGCCCCGCGGACAGGGTCCCCTCAGGCTACACCTTC. Translating gives CASSPADRVPSGYTF.

The V and J genes are TRBV18 and TRBJ1-1; D is possibly TRBD1 (5 bases). CDR3 length equals 13 residues. Between the trimmed V and J ends, which lost 6 bases and 0 bases, there was a span of 8 bases. Germline V gene lookup returns CDR1 KGHSH and CDR2 LQKENI. The CDR3 is CASSGGMNTEAFF. Here the CDR3 DNA reads TGTGCCAGCTCGGGGGGGATGAACACTGAAGCTTTCTTT. Looking up the rest from reference TRBV18 and TRBJ1-1 gives the full variable domain: NAGVMQNPRHLVRRRGQEARLRCSPMKGHSHVYWYRQLPEEGLKFMVYLQKENIIDESGMPKERFSAEFPKEGPSILRIQQVVRGDSAAYFCASSGGMNTEAFFGQGTRLTVV.

V gene TRBV6-2 or TRBV6-3 combines with J gene TRBJ1-5, with TRBD1 identical over 10 bases. The CDR3 consists of 17 residues. The germline V gene encodes CDR1 MNHEY and CDR2 SVGEGT. The V gene end was trimmed by 6 bases and the J gene end by 5 bases; junction bases not matched to a gene: 13. The CDR3 nucleotides are TGTGCCAGCAGCGCTACGGGACCGACAGGGGGCTATCAGCCCCAGCATTTT. Protein: CASSATGPTGGYQPQHF.

This clone was recorded only once. The chain employs TRBV2 and TRBJ2-3, with 12 bases identical to TRBD2. The V and J ends lost 6 bases and 0 bases, in that order; junction bases with no gene match: 13. The CDR3 has 19 amino acids. Germline V gene data show CDR1 as SNHLY and CDR2 as FYNNEI. CDR3 in amino acids: CASSAFLAGGFFSTDTQYF. The DNA for the CDR3 is TGTGCCAGCAGCGCTTTCCTAGCGGGGGGGTTCTTTAGCACAGATACGCAGTATTTT. Full variable domain (missing parts from reference TRBV2 and TRBJ2-3): EPEVTQTPSHQVTQMGQEVILRCVPISNHLYFYWYRQILGQKVEFLVSFYNNEISEKSEIFDDQFSVERPDGSNFTLKIRSTKLEDSAMYFCASSAFLAGGFFSTDTQYFGPGTRLTVL.

This clone has only one observation. The chain carries TRBV18 and TRBJ2-2; maybe TRBD1 (6 bases). Looked up from germline, CDR1 is KGHSH and CDR2 is LQKENI. V was cut by 1 base and J by 4 bases, with 7 bases left in between. The length of the CDR3 is 14 residues. CDR3 region: CASSPLQGTGELFF. DNA of the CDR3: TGTGCCAGCTCACCACTACAGGGCACCGGGGAGCTGTTTTTT. The whole variable domain, filled in from reference TRBV18 and TRBJ2-2, reads NAGVMQNPRHLVRRRGQEARLRCSPMKGHSHVYWYRQLPEEGLKFMVYLQKENIIDESGMPKERFSAEFPKEGPSILRIQQVVRGDSAAYFCASSPLQGTGELFFGEGSRLTVL.

The gene calls are TRBV18 and TRBJ1-1; possibly TRBD1 for D (6 bases). The CDR3 is 17 amino acids. Germline V gives CDR1 KGHSH, CDR2 LQKENI. The V and J ends lost 2 bases and 0 bases respectively, with 16 bases between them. The CDR3 protein is CASSPEWSGVMNTEAFF. CDR3 sequence (DNA): TGTGCCAGCTCACCAGAGTGGTCAGGGGTTATGAACACTGAAGCTTTCTTT.

The J gene is TRBJ2-7, the V gene TRBV5-4, with 13 nucleotides matching TRBD2. Germline V gives CDR1 SGHNT, CDR2 YYREEE (reference sequence). This CDR3 has 15 residues. V gave up 5 bases and J gave up 2 bases; unmatched junction bases: 4. CDR3 loop: CASSEGLAGAYEQYF. CDR3 nucleotide sequence: TGTGCCAGCAGTGAAGGACTAGCGGGGGCCTACGAGCAGTACTTC.

V usage is TRBV7-3 and J usage is TRBJ1-1; TRBD1 matches at 7 bases. The germline gives CDR1 SGHTA, CDR2 FQGTGA. This CDR3 comprises 13 residues. After removal of 5 bases from V and 3 bases from J, the junction contained 3 bases not matched to a gene. This CDR3 reads CASSRDSYTEAFF. Here the CDR3 DNA reads TGTGCCAGCAGCCGGGACAGCTACACTGAAGCTTTCTTT.

A single count supports this clone. This CDR3 reads CASSYSSGGARGFYNEQFF. The DNA of the CDR3 is TGTGCCAGCAGTTATTCGAGCGGGGGGGCCCGAGGGTTCTACAATGAGCAGTTCTTC. V gene TRBV6-2 or TRBV6-3 combines with J gene TRBJ2-1; TRBD2 matches 10 bases. This CDR3 spans 19 amino acids. V trimming: 3 bases; J trimming: 3 bases; junction bases outside the gene matches: 14. CDR1 is MNHEY and CDR2 is SVGEGT in the germline V gene.

This chain uses TRBV10-3 with TRBJ1-2, with a possible D match to TRBD1 (6 bases). Germline values: CDR1 ENHRY, CDR2 SYGVKD. This CDR3 region has 14 residues. The germline V and J ends were trimmed by 2 bases and 8 bases, with 15 bases remaining between them. DNA for the CDR3: TGTGCCATCAGTGAGCCGACTCGGGGGGGCGGCTACACCTTC. It translates to CAISEPTRGGGYTF.

This clone has only a few counts. This CDR3 is also generated by other DNA sequences in the sample. This chain uses TRBV12-3 or TRBV12-4 with TRBJ1-5; TRBD1 matches at 7 bases. The length of the CDR3 is 13 residues. J lost 6 bases, V lost 2 bases, and 1 base had no gene match. In nucleotides, the CDR3 is TGTGCCAGCAGTTTAAGGGGGCGTCAGCCCCAGCATTTT. It translates to CASSLRGRQPQHF.

This clone was detected only once. V usage is TRBV7-9 and J usage is TRBJ2-3; TRBD1 matches at 8 bases. The CDR3 has 18 residues. J gave up 0 bases and V 5 bases, and 13 bases lay outside the gene matches. From germline, CDR1 is SEHNR and CDR2 FQNEAQ (reference sequence). The chain's CDR3 is CASSARQGSYSSTDTQYF. CDR3 in DNA: TGTGCCAGCAGCGCCAGACAGGGGTCGTACTCTAGCACAGATACGCAGTATTTT.

The chain is built from TRBV2 and TRBJ1-2; TRBD1 matches at 9 bases. The V and J ends lost 4 bases and 5 bases, in that order; junction bases with no gene match: 8. The CDR3 is 15 amino acids. Germline V gene data show CDR1 as SNHLY and CDR2 as FYNNEI. The CDR3 here is CASSGTGVSWYGYTF. The CDR3 DNA reads as TGTGCCAGCAGTGGGACAGGGGTGAGTTGGTATGGCTACACCTTC.

This clone was seen a handful of times. V usage is TRBV5-1 and J usage is TRBJ2-1; 7 bases align to TRBD2. The trim removed 0 bases at V and 3 bases at J, leaving 6 bases unmatched. This CDR3 has 16 amino acids. Germline CDR1 SGHRS, CDR2 YFSETQ. Here the CDR3 DNA reads TGCGCCAGCAGCTTGGGCCCTAGCGGTGACTACAATGAGCAGTTCTTC. Residues: CASSLGPSGDYNEQFF.

J is TRBJ2-2 and V is TRBV9, with D maybe TRBD2 (7 bases). Looked up from germline, CDR1 is SGDLS and CDR2 is YYNGEE. The CDR3 length is 17 residues. V gave up 0 bases and J gave up 6 bases, with 18 bases separating them. In DNA, the CDR3 is TGTGCCAGCAGCGTAGGAGGTGCGGGGGCCTCGGCCGGGGAGCTGTTTTTT. This encodes CASSVGGAGASAGELFF.

The chain has TRBV15 and TRBJ1-1; 7 nucleotides match TRBD1. The CDR3 has 14 amino acids. Germline CDR1 reads LNHNV; CDR2 reads YYDKDF (reference sequence). With 1 base clipped from V and 8 bases from J, the junction kept 7 bases outside the gene matches. This CDR3 is CATSRGGTVSEAFF. The CDR3 region has the DNA TGTGCCACCAGCAGAGGGGGGACAGTAAGCGAAGCTTTCTTT. Together with reference TRBV15 and TRBJ1-1, the CDR3 gives the full variable domain: DAMVIQNPRYQVTQFGKPVTLSCSQTLNHNVMYWYQQKSSQAPKLLFHYYDKDFNNEADTPDNFQSRRPNTSFCFLDIRSPGLGDTAMYLCATSRGGTVSEAFFGQGTRLTVV.

CDR3 bases: TGTGCCACCAGCACCACCGGGAAAAAGGAAAAACTGTTTTTT. Its protein product is CATSTTGKKEKLFF. J is TRBJ1-4 and V is TRBV15; no firm D call. The CDR3 runs to 14 residues. Germline CDR1 and CDR2: LNHNV and YYDKDF (reference sequence). V gave up 4 bases and J gave up 8 bases, with 14 bases separating them.

This clone was seen repeatedly, ten times or more. V gene TRBV7-2 combines with J gene TRBJ1-2, with TRBD1 matching 8 bases. After removal of 6 bases from V and 8 bases from J, the junction contained 14 bases not matched to a gene. This CDR3 is built from 15 residues. CDR1 SGHTA and CDR2 FQGNSA come from the germline V gene. The CDR3: CASSPAQGAILGYTF. In DNA form, the CDR3 reads TGTGCCAGCAGTCCCGCCCAGGGGGCAATCTTGGGCTACACCTTC.

The V call is TRBV29-1, the J call TRBJ2-5, with D possibly being TRBD1 (5 bases). Trimming removed 5 bases at V and 5 bases at J, with 9 bases between. The CDR3 runs 11 residues. Per the germline V gene, CDR1 is SQVTM and CDR2 is ANQGSEA. This chain's CDR3 is CSVTHRETQYF. The DNA for the CDR3 is TGCAGCGTTACCCACAGGGAGACCCAGTACTTC.

The chain couples TRBV19 to TRBJ1-5; 9 positions match TRBD1. V trimming: 4 bases; J trimming: 6 bases; junction bases outside the gene matches: 7. Per the germline V gene, CDR1 is LNHDA and CDR2 is SQIVND (reference sequence). The CDR3 extends over 15 amino acids. The CDR3 here is CASSTPGQGGQPQHF. The CDR3 coding sequence is TGTGCCAGTAGTACCCCGGGACAGGGTGGTCAGCCCCAGCATTTT.

The V gene is TRBV7-8, the J gene TRBJ1-4, with unresolved D. The germline CDR1 and CDR2 sequences are SGHVS and FQNEAQ. Trimming stripped 1 base from V and 8 bases from J, with 8 bases between. The CDR3 is made up of 13 amino acids. CDR3 region: CASSLVSREKLFF. In DNA form, the CDR3 reads TGTGCCAGCAGCTTAGTTTCTAGGGAAAAACTGTTTTTT.

The V gene is TRBV7-9, the J gene TRBJ1-1; 7 nucleotides match TRBD1. V shed 8 bases and J 2 bases; nucleotides not matched to a gene: 5. This CDR3 has 13 residues. Germline V gene lookup returns CDR1 SEHNR and CDR2 FQNEAQ (reference sequence). CDR3 nucleotide sequence: TGTGCCAGCGGTCGACAGGGAAACACTGAAGCTTTCTTT. As protein: CASGRQGNTEAFF.